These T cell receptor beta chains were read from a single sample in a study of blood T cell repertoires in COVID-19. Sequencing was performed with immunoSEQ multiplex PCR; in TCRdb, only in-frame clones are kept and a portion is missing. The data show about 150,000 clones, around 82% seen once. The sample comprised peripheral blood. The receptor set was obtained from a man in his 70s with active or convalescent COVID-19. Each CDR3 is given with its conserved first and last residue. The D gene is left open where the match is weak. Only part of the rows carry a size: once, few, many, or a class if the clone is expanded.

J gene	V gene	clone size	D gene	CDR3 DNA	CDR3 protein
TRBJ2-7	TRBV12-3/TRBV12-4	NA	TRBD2	TGTGCCAGCAGTTTCGAGCGGGGGGCCCGACAGTACTTC	CASSFERGARQYF
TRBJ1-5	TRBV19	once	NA	TGTGCCAGTAGTATCGGGCAGGGGAAGCCCCAGCATTTT	CASSIGQGKPQHF
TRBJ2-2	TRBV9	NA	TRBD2	TGTGCCAGCAGCCCGACTAGCGGGGGGGCCGGCGGGGAGCTGTTTTTT	CASSPTSGGAGGELFF
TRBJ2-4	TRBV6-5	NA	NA	TGTGCCAGCAGCCCCGTCAGGGTGTCCAAAAACATTCAGTACTTC	CASSPVRVSKNIQYF
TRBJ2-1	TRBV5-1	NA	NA	TGCGCCAGCCGGCGGGGAGGAGCCTACAATGAGCAGTTCTTC	CASRRGGAYNEQFF
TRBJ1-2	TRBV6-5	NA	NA	TGTGCCAGCGGCAACCTGGGGCTCTATGGCTACACCTTC	CASGNLGLYGYTF
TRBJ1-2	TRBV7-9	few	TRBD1	TGTGCCAGCAGCTTAGCACAGGGGTTTGACTATGGCTACACCTTC	CASSLAQGFDYGYTF
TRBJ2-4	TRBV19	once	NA	TGTGCCAGTAGTTCCTCGGGATTCGGAGCGGGTCGGATCGGGCCCTCGGGCATTCAGTACTTC	CASSSSGFGAGRIGPSGIQYF
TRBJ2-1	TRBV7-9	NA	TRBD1	TGTGCCAGCAGCCCCGACAGGGGGCTTGAGCAGTTCTTC	CASSPDRGLEQFF
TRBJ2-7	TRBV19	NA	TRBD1	TGTGCCAGTAGTATGAGACAGGGTACGAACGAGCAGTACTTC	CASSMRQGTNEQYF
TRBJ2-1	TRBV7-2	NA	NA	TGTGCCAGCAGCGGAGGGGGCGGTCACAATGAGCAGTTCTTC	CASSGGGGHNEQFF
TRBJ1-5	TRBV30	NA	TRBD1	TGTGCCTGGACCGACAGGGGATTTAGGAATCAGCCCCAGCATTTT	CAWTDRGFRNQPQHF
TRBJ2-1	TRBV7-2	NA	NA	TGTGCCAGCAGCTTATCGAGGACTATCAATGAGCAGTTCTTC	CASSLSRTINEQFF
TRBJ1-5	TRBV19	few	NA	TGTGCCAGTAGTCTTAGACACATCAATCAGCCCCAGCATTTT	CASSLRHINQPQHF
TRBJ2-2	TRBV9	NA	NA	TGTGCCAGCAGCCGCAACAGTGGCCCCGGGGAGCTGTTTTTT	CASSRNSGPGELFF
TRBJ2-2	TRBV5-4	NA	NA	TGTGCCAGCAGCTGGGTGGCGGGACGGACCGGGGAGCTGTTTTTT	CASSWVAGRTGELFF
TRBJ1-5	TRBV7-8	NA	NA	TGTGCCAGCAGCTTAGCAAGCGGAACTCAGCCCCAGCATTTT	CASSLASGTQPQHF
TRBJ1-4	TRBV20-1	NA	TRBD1	TGCAGTGCTAGGGGGGGACAGGGCACGTTTTTT	CSARGGQGTFF
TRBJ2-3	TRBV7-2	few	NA	TGTGCCAGCAGCTTGGGCGCTCCCCGGGATACGCAGTATTTT	CASSLGAPRDTQYF
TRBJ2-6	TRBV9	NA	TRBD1	TGTGCCAGCAGCGTAGGAGGGGGCGCTGGGGCCAACGTCCTGACTTTC	CASSVGGGAGANVLTF
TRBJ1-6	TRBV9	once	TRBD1	TGTGCCAGCAGCGCGAGGGGGCAAGAATCACCCCTCCACTTT	CASSARGQESPLHF
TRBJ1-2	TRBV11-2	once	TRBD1	TGTGCCAGCAGCGACAGGGGGGGCTATGGCTACACCTTC	CASSDRGGYGYTF
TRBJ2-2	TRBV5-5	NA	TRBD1	TGTGCCAGCAGCTTGCGGGCGGGGACAGGGTCGACCGGGGAGCTGTTTTTT	CASSLRAGTGSTGELFF
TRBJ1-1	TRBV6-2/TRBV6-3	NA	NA	TGTGCCAGCAGTTACCCCGGAGCTCTAGTTGCTTTCTTT	CASSYPGALVAFF
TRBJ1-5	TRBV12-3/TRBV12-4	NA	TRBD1	TGTGCCAGCAGTTTGGGACAGGGAGTTGCCCAGCATTTT	CASSLGQGVAQHF
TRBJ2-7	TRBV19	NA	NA	TGTGCCAGCAGGAGGGGCCAGTCCTACGAGCAGTACTTC	CASRRGQSYEQYF
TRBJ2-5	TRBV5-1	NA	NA	TGCGCCAGCAGCTTCCAGGCAATCCAAGAGACCCAGTACTTC	CASSFQAIQETQYF
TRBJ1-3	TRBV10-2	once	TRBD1	TGCGCCAGCAGCAGGGGACAGTCGGAAAACACCATATATTTT	CASSRGQSENTIYF
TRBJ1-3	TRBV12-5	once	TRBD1	TGTGCTAGTGCCTTCGGACAGGGTATGTCCGCCATATATTTT	CASAFGQGMSAIYF
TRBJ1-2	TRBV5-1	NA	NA	TGCGCCAGCAGCTTGAATGCCGGGACAACCCGGGATGGCTACACCTTC	CASSLNAGTTRDGYTF
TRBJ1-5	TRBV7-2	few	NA	TGTGCCAGCAGCTTAGCGAACCAGCTCAGGACAGTCAATCAGCCCCAGCATTTT	CASSLANQLRTVNQPQHF
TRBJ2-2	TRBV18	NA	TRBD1	TGTGCCAGCTCGCTCATAGGGGGCCCGAACACCGGGGAGCTGTTTTTT	CASSLIGGPNTGELFF
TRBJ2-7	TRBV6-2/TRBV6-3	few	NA	TGTGCCAGCAGCAAAAACAGGGCCTTCTCCTACGAGCAGTACTTC	CASSKNRAFSYEQYF
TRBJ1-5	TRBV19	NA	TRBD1	TGTGCCAGTACCTACGACAGGGGGCAGGGGCAGCCCCAGCATTTT	CASTYDRGQGQPQHF
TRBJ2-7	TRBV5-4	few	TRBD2	TGTGCCAGCAGCTTGGACGGGGGGATTACCTACGAGCAGTACTTC	CASSLDGGITYEQYF
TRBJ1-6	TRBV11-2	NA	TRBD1	TGTGCCAGCTGTTTATACAGGGGTGGCGTTAATTCACCCCTCCACTTT	CASCLYRGGVNSPLHF
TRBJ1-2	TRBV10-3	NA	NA	TGTGCCATCAGTGGAGATAACTATGGCTACACCTTC	CAISGDNYGYTF
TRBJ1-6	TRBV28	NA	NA	TGTGCCAGCAGTTTAAGCGCGGGACGCCTTAATTCACCCCTCCACTTT	CASSLSAGRLNSPLHF
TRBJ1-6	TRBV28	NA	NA	TGTGCCAGCAGAGAAGGGGTTTCACCCCTCCACTTT	CASREGVSPLHF
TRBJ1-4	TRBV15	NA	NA	TGTGCCACCAGCAGAGTTGGAGTCGCCATGGAAAAACTGTTTTTT	CATSRVGVAMEKLFF
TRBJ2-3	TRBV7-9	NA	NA	TGTGCCAGCAGCTTCGGTGGTAACGCAGATACGCAGTATTTT	CASSFGGNADTQYF
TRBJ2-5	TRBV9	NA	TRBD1	TGTGCCAGCAGCGTATTCGAGACAGGGGCCCTGGGGGCCCAGTACTTC	CASSVFETGALGAQYF
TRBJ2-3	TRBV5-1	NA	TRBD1	TGCGCCAGCAGCTTGGGGGACAGGGGGTCTACCAGCACAGATACGCAGTATTTT	CASSLGDRGSTSTDTQYF
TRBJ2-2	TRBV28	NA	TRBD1	TGTGCCAGCAGCTGGACAGGGCGGACCGGGGAGCTGTTTTTT	CASSWTGRTGELFF
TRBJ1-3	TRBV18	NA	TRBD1	TGTGCCAGCTCACCGAATCTGGACAGGTCTGGAAACACCATATATTTT	CASSPNLDRSGNTIYF
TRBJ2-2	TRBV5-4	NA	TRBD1	TGTGCCAGCAGCTGGCAGGGGGCTTCTCCCGGGGAGCTGTTTTTT	CASSWQGASPGELFF
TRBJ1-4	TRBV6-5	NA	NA	TGTGCCAGCAGTTACGGTCGGGGTGGAGATGAAAAACTGTTTTTT	CASSYGRGGDEKLFF
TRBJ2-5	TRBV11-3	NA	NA	TGTGCCAGCAGCTTGCGTGCCGTGGAGACCCAGTACTTC	CASSLRAVETQYF
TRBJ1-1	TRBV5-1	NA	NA	TGCGCCAGCAGCCATAGAGGGGACTTGAACACTGAAGCTTTCTTT	CASSHRGDLNTEAFF
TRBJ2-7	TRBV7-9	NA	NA	TGTGCCAGCAGCTTAAACCCACAGCCCTACGAGCAGTACTTC	CASSLNPQPYEQYF
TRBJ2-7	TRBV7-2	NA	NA	TGTGCCAGCAGCTTAAAATCCAGGGATGGTGAGCAGTACTTC	CASSLKSRDGEQYF
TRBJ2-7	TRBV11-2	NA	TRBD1	TGTGCCAGCAGCTTATTCCGGGACAGGGGCCCCTACGAGCAGTACTTC	CASSLFRDRGPYEQYF
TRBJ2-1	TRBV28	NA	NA	TGTGCCAGCACTAAGGGCGGGGCGGCACGGAATGAGCAGTTCTTC	CASTKGGAARNEQFF
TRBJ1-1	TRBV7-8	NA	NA	TGTGCCAGCAGCCTACAGCCAAACACTGAAGCTTTCTTT	CASSLQPNTEAFF